Listed below are T cell receptor beta chains from one sample, sequenced in a study. TCRdb used MiXCR to reprocess the RT-PCR reads, holding one entry per CDR3 protein. The data show about 680,000 distinct CDR3 sequences, 13% to 15% seen once. The sequencing sample was made of memory CD4+ T cells from blood. The receptors were sampled from a female donor in good health, serving as a healthy control. The CDR3 runs from the conserved cysteine through the conserved F or W. D genes are given only for firm matches. Not all rows give a size; the values are once, few, many and, for expanded clones, a class.

v_call,clone_size,d_call,j_call,cdr3_nt,cdr3_aa
TRBV27,-,-,TRBJ2-7,TGTGCCAGCAGTTTCCATAGACTCTACGAGCAGTACTTC,CASSFHRLYEQYF
TRBV27,-,TRBD1,TRBJ2-1,TGTGCCAGCAGTCGCGACAGGGAGTACAATGAGCAGTTCTTC,CASSRDREYNEQFF
TRBV3-1,-,TRBD2,TRBJ2-1,TGTGCCAGCAGCCAAGGAAGGACTAGCGGGGCCCCGGGGTTCTTC,CASSQGRTSGAPGFF
TRBV28,-,-,TRBJ1-2,TGTGCCAGCAGTCCGGACAGCACCACCCTCTATGGCTACACCTTC,CASSPDSTTLYGYTF
TRBV7-3,-,-,TRBJ2-3,TGTGCCAGCAGATTAAGGCGGGATCGGGCAGATACGCAGTATTTT,CASRLRRDRADTQYF
TRBV5-1,many,-,TRBJ2-1,TGCGCCAGCAGCTTGGACCGGCGAGGTGGGTTCTTC,CASSLDRRGGFF
TRBV10-3,many,TRBD2,TRBJ2-5,TGTGCCATCAGTGAGTCCGGGGGGCAAGAGACCCAGTACTTC,CAISESGGQETQYF
TRBV7-2,few,-,TRBJ2-5,TGTGCCAGCAGCTTAGAACAGAGGGGCTGGGAGACCCAGTACTTC,CASSLEQRGWETQYF
TRBV6-5,many,-,TRBJ1-5,TGTGCCAGCAGTACAGAATTCGATCAGCCCCAGCATTTT,CASSTEFDQPQHF
TRBV29-1,many,-,TRBJ2-2,TGCAGCGTTGGGGCCCAAACGGGCACCGGGGAGCTGTTTTTT,CSVGAQTGTGELFF
TRBV7-9,-,-,TRBJ2-5,TGTGCCAGCAACAACCAAGCCTGGGAGACCCAGTACTTC,CASNNQAWETQYF
TRBV27,-,TRBD1,TRBJ2-6,TGTGCCAGCAGTTCGCCCCGAGGACAGGGTAACTCTGGGGCCAACGTCCTGACTTTC,CASSSPRGQGNSGANVLTF
TRBV12-3/TRBV12-4,many,TRBD2,TRBJ2-7,TGTGCCAGCAGTTTCGGACTAGCTGTATCCTACGAGCAGTACTTC,CASSFGLAVSYEQYF
TRBV3-1,few,-,TRBJ1-6,TGTGCCAGCAGCAACGGGAAGAGGGATAATTCACCCCTCCACTTT,CASSNGKRDNSPLHF
TRBV7-2,-,TRBD2,TRBJ2-3,TGTGCCAGCAGCTTCCGGACTAGCGGGACCATTTTGACAGATACGCAGTATTTT,CASSFRTSGTILTDTQYF
TRBV28,-,-,TRBJ2-3,TGTGCCAGCAACCCACAGGGATGGCGTCGCACAGATACGCAGTATTTT,CASNPQGWRRTDTQYF
TRBV2,-,-,TRBJ2-1,TGTGCCAGCAACAGGGTGTCCTACAATGAGCAGTTCTTC,CASNRVSYNEQFF
TRBV27,-,-,TRBJ1-4,TGTGCCAGCAGTTCCCGGTCGCGGGGGGATGAAAAACTGTTTTTT,CASSSRSRGDEKLFF
TRBV11-2,few,TRBD2,TRBJ2-7,TGTGCCAGCAGCCGCCCCCTCGGTTCGGGAGGACCCTACGAGCAGTACTTC,CASSRPLGSGGPYEQYF
TRBV12-3/TRBV12-4,few,-,TRBJ1-4,TGTGCCAGCAGTTTTGGGGGAATAGACGAAAAACTGTTTTTT,CASSFGGIDEKLFF
TRBV5-6,many,TRBD1,TRBJ2-1,TGTGCCAGCAGCCCCACCCGGGGACAGGGACTCTATGAGCAGTTCTTC,CASSPTRGQGLYEQFF
TRBV10-3,few,-,TRBJ1-5,TGTGCCATCAGTGAAAACGGGGGAGGGGGACAGCCCCAGCATTTT,CAISENGGGGQPQHF
TRBV20-1,-,-,TRBJ2-1,TGCAGTCTCGAGTTGGATGCTAGCCGCAATCCCTACAATGAGCAGTTCTTC,CSLELDASRNPYNEQFF
TRBV4-3,-,TRBD2,TRBJ2-7,TGCGCCAGCAGTTCCGAAGCCCCAGCGGGAGAAGTGTACGAGCAGTACTTC,CASSSEAPAGEVYEQYF
TRBV5-1,few,TRBD1,TRBJ2-5,TGCGCCAGCAGCAGGGACAGCTCCCAAGAGACCCAGTACTTC,CASSRDSSQETQYF
TRBV5-1,many,TRBD1,TRBJ2-5,TGCGCCAGCGTTTTCCTCCCCGGGACAGGGGAAGAGACCCAGTACTTC,CASVFLPGTGEETQYF
TRBV30,-,TRBD1,TRBJ1-1,TGTGCCTGGAGGACAGGGGTTAACACTGAAGCTTTCTTT,CAWRTGVNTEAFF
TRBV20-1,many,TRBD2,TRBJ2-4,TGCAGCTGCACATCTGCTAGCGGGACATACATTCAGTACTTC,CSCTSASGTYIQYF
TRBV10-3,many,-,TRBJ2-7,TGTGCCATCAGTGCTCGGGCGCAGTCGGGCGAGCAGTACTTC,CAISARAQSGEQYF
TRBV6-5,-,TRBD1,TRBJ1-5,TGTGCCAGCAGTCCCGGGACAGGGGTAGGGCAGCCCCAGCATTTT,CASSPGTGVGQPQHF
TRBV29-1,many,-,TRBJ2-3,TGCAGCGTTGATTTCGGGAGCACAGATACGCAGTATTTT,CSVDFGSTDTQYF